This entry describes one T cell receptor (beta chain). The data were taken from a study of blood T cell repertoires in COVID-19. Turning to the study itself: Both acute and convalescent COVID-19 samples were obtained from the United States, Italy and Spain.

The CDR3 consists of 16 residues. Original analysis: Scientists estimated how many nucleated cells there were by amplifying reference gene primers. The assay was immunoSEQ multiplex PCR, and TCRdb's table has in-frame clones only and misses some. Clonal size and the V and J genes are those of that table, whereas D and trimming came from the DNA. The top ten hold more than 9% of the sample, which has 95,000 to 100,000 clones, 82% seen once. Sequencing input: peripheral blood. This receptor was identified in a man between 65 and 85 years old with acute or convalescent COVID-19. V is TRBV21-1 and J is TRBJ2-3; the table assigns TRBD1, which was not confirmed against the DNA. TRBV21-1 is flagged as a pseudogene. This chain's CDR3 is CASSNVETNRYFTQYF. The DNA for the CDR3 is TGTGCCAGCAGCAACGTAGAGACCAACAGATACTTTACGCAGTATTTT.